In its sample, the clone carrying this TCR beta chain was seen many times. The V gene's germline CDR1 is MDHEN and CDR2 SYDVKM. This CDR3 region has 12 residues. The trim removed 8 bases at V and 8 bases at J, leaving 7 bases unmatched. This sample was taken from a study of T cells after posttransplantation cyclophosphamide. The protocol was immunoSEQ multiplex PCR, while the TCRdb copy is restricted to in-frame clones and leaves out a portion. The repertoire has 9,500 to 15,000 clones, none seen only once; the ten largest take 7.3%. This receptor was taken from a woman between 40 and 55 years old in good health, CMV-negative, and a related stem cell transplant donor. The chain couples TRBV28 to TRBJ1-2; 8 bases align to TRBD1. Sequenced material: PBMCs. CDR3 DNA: TGTGCCAGCGGATTCAGGGGGCGAGGCTACACCTTC. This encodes CASGFRGRGYTF.